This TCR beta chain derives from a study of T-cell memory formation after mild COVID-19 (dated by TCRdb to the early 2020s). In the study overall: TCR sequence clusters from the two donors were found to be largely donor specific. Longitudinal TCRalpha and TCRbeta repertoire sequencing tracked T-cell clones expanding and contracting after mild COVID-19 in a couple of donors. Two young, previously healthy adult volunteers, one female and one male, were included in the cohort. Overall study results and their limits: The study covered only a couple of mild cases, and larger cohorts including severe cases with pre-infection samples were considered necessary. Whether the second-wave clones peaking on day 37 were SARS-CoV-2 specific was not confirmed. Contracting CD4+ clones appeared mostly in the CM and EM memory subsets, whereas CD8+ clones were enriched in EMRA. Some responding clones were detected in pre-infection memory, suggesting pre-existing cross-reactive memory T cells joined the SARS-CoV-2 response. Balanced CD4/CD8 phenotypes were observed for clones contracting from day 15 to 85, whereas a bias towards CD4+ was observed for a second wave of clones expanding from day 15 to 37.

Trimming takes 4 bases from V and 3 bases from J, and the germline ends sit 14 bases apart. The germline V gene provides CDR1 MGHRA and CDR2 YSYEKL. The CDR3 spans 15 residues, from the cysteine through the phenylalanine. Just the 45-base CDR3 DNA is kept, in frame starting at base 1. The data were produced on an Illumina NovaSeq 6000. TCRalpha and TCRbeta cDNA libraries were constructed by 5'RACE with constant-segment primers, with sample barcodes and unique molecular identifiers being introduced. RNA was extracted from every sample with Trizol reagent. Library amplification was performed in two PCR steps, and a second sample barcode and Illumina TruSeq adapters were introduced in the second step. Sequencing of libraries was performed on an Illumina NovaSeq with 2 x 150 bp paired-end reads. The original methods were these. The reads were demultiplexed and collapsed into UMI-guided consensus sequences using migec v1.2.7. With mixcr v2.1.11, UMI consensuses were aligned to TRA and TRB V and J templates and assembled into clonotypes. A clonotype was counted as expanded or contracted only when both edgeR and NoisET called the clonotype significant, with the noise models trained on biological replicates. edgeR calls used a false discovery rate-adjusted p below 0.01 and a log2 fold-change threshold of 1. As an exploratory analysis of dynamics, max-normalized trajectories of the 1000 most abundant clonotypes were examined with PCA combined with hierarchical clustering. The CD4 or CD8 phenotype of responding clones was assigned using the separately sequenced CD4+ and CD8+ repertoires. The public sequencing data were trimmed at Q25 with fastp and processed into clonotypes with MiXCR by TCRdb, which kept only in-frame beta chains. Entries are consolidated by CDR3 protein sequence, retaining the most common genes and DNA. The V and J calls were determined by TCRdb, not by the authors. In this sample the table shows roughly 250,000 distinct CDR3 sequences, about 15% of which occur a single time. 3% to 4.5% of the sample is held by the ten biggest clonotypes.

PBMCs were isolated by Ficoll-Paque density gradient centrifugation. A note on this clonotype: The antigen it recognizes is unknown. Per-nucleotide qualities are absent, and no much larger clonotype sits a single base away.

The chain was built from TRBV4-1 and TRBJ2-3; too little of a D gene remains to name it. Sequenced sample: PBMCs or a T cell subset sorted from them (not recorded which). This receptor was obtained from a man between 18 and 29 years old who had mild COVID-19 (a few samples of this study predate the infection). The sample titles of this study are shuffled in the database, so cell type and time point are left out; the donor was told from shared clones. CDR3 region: CASSRPELGTDTQYF. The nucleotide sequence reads TGCGCCAGCAGCCGGCCCGAGCTAGGGACAGATACGCAGTATTTT.